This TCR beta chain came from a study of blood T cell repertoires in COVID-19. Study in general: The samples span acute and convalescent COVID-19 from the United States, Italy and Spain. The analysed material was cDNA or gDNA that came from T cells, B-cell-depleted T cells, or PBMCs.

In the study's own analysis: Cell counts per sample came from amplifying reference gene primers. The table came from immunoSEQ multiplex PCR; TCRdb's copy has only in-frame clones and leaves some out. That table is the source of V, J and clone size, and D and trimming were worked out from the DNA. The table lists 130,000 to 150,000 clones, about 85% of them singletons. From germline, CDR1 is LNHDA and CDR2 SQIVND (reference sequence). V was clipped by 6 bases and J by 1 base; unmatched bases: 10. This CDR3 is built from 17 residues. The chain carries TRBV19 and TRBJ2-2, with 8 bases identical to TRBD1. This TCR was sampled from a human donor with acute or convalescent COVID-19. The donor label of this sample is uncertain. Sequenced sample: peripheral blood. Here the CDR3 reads CASRTSPGQVNTGELFF. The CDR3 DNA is TGTGCCAGTAGAACCTCTCCGGGACAGGTGAACACCGGGGAGCTGTTTTTT.